A selection of T cell receptor beta chains follows, all from one sample in a study of identical twins. MiXCR, run by TCRdb on the 5' RACE reads, gives a single entry per CDR3 protein. The sample carries around 530,000 distinct CDR3 sequences, nearly 15% recorded once. The same sample was also used in a study of yellow fever vaccine responses in identical twins.

Sequencing input: CD4+ T cells sorted from blood. The origin of the receptors is a woman under 30 in good health. Both conserved end residues are part of each CDR3. The order of the fields is V gene, CDR3 length, D gene, J gene, clone size, CDR3 protein, CDR3 DNA. D genes are given only for firm matches. The size entry is marked missing in some rows and otherwise reads once, few, many or a size class.

TRBV18	17	TRBD1	TRBJ2-1	few	CASSPPLTGQTYNEQFF	TGTGCCAGCTCACCACCGCTAACGGGACAGACCTACAATGAGCAGTTCTTC
TRBV4-2	18	TRBD2	TRBJ2-5	NA	CASSQETSGDTYQETQYF	TGTGCCAGCAGCCAAGAAACTAGCGGGGACACGTACCAAGAGACCCAGTACTTC
TRBV6-2/TRBV6-3	13	NA	TRBJ2-3	NA	CASKPTGRDTQYF	TGTGCCAGCAAACCCACAGGGAGAGATACGCAGTATTTT
TRBV27	15	NA	TRBJ2-3	NA	CASNRRAERSDTQYF	TGTGCCAGCAATCGAAGGGCGGAGCGTTCGGATACGCAGTATTTT
TRBV5-6	16	TRBD2	TRBJ2-1	few	CASSLRRGRNYNEQFF	TGTGCCAGCAGCTTGAGGCGCGGGAGAAATTACAATGAGCAGTTCTTC
TRBV6-1	14	NA	TRBJ1-6	NA	CASSELLEDSPLHF	TGTGCCAGCAGTGAACTTCTGGAGGATTCACCCCTCCACTTT
TRBV12-3/TRBV12-4	17	NA	TRBJ1-2	NA	CASSLKGQARPNYGYTF	TGTGCCAGCAGTTTAAAAGGGCAGGCTAGACCTAACTATGGCTACACCTTC
TRBV10-3	14	NA	TRBJ1-1	NA	CAISDSDRNTEAFF	TGTGCCATCAGTGACTCCGACAGGAACACTGAAGCTTTCTTT
TRBV11-2	16	NA	TRBJ2-1	NA	CASSLGTLGVIDEQFF	TGTGCCAGCAGCTTAGGTACTCTGGGGGTTATCGATGAGCAGTTCTTC
TRBV7-6	13	NA	TRBJ1-2	NA	CASSPIGDSGYTF	TGTGCCAGCAGCCCAATAGGAGATAGTGGCTACACCTTC
TRBV28	15	NA	TRBJ1-2	few	CASSLGALGFDGYTF	TGTGCCAGCAGCTTGGGGGCCCTGGGGTTCGATGGCTACACCTTC
TRBV12-3/TRBV12-4	12	NA	TRBJ1-6	few	CASSPGYSPLHF	TGTGCCAGCAGTCCAGGGTATTCACCCCTCCACTTT
TRBV27	14	TRBD2	TRBJ2-1	NA	CTSNFQRGSYEQFF	TGTACCAGCAATTTCCAGCGGGGGTCGTATGAGCAGTTCTTC
TRBV5-1	18	TRBD2	TRBJ2-1	few	CASKGATSGRGRLYPQFF	TGCGCCAGCAAGGGGGCAACTAGCGGGAGGGGTCGATTGTACCCGCAGTTCTTC
TRBV29-1	14	TRBD2	TRBJ2-5	NA	CSVDLAGAQETQYF	TGCAGCGTCGATTTAGCGGGGGCCCAAGAGACCCAGTACTTC
TRBV7-9	12	NA	TRBJ2-7	few	CASSPLGGEQYF	TGTGCCAGCAGCCCCCTAGGGGGCGAGCAGTACTTC
TRBV18	14	NA	TRBJ2-1	NA	CASSPPTGINEQFF	TGTGCCAGCTCACCCCCCACAGGGATCAATGAGCAGTTCTTC
TRBV24-1	13	NA	TRBJ2-3	NA	CATSEGSTDTQYF	TGTGCCACCAGTGAGGGCAGCACAGATACGCAGTATTTT
TRBV5-1	16	TRBD2	TRBJ2-1	NA	CASSLATSGSLNEQFF	TGCGCCAGCAGCTTGGCCACTAGCGGGAGTTTAAATGAGCAGTTCTTC
TRBV5-1	15	TRBD2	TRBJ2-3	few	CASSLGAGVTNTQYF	TGCGCCAGCAGCTTGGGGGCGGGAGTAACGAATACGCAGTATTTT